Listed below are T cell receptor beta chains from one sample, sequenced in a study of blood T cells in healthy people across ages. TCRdb redid the calling of the 5' RACE reads with MiXCR, one entry per CDR3 protein. The sample has over 1,500,000 distinct CDR3 sequences; 30% to 40% are singletons. The sequencing sample was made of blood. The source of these receptors is a human donor in good health. The conserved cysteine and the conserved F or W are not part of the CDR3 here. A D gene is named only where the DNA matches it firmly.

d_call,v_call,cdr3_aa
NA,TRBV7-3,ASSSPGGYSGANVLT
NA,TRBV5-1,ASSFEVHNEQF
TRBD1,TRBV20-1,SVRDSMNTEAF
TRBD1,TRBV28,ASSLRTGVFQPQH
NA,TRBV7-2,ASSLSSGGSPLH
NA,TRBV29-1,SVEEETYEQY
NA,TRBV11-2,ASSLGTDSFYEQY
NA,TRBV29-1,SVEESGINGEQY
NA,TRBV2,ARTTLKGDYGYT
NA,TRBV13,ASSFGSGRGPKDGYT
NA,TRBV4-3,ASSQGPGVSYEQY
NA,TRBV6-6,ASSYLLGGGYT
NA,TRBV28,ASRQRGFRSSGANVLT
NA,TRBV7-2,ASSFSTGANVLT
NA,TRBV4-2,ASSQDNDYEQY
NA,TRBV28,ATFQAGSYIQY
NA,TRBV4-2,ASSQGANIQY
TRBD1,TRBV3-1,ASSQDSGQLPDTQY
TRBD1,TRBV28,ASSFGTGESWDEQY
TRBD1,TRBV5-1,ASRLSWDREAF
NA,TRBV10-3,AISELQDYEQY
NA,TRBV7-9,ASSSAGTLGYT
NA,TRBV12-3/TRBV12-4,ASSFREGTDTQY
NA,TRBV7-2,ASSPTYWDRYGYT
TRBD1,TRBV9,ASSVGDSNTEAF
TRBD1,TRBV6-5,ASSYLYPGQRSPSF
NA,TRBV7-9,ASSSRDYGNYGYT
NA,TRBV5-1,ASSTQSSYNEQF
NA,TRBV7-9,ASSHTGSPGDMQY
NA,TRBV6-2/TRBV6-3,ASSYGLGSSSYNEQF
NA,TRBV20-1,SASPRHNEQF
TRBD2,TRBV20-1,SAEASPAGGRSDTQY
NA,TRBV6-6,ASSRRPAQGQPQH
NA,TRBV29-1,SSPSSSGGVSNEQY
TRBD2,TRBV28,ANSFSGGQNIQY
TRBD1,TRBV12-3/TRBV12-4,ASTRTGGYWNEQF
TRBD1,TRBV30,ALRDSLFNQPQH
NA,TRBV20-1,SAASDDEKLF
TRBD1,TRBV18,ASSPNQGGDEQF
NA,TRBV3-1,ASSQDLGLRGYT
NA,TRBV2,ATKAVVAETEQF
NA,TRBV6-5,ASSYRKVMNTEAF
NA,TRBV4-1,ASSLQTDANTEAF
NA,TRBV5-1,ASSFLRVQSNEQF
NA,TRBV20-1,SAPNRVTWNEQF
NA,TRBV29-1,SVSTDYEQY
TRBD1,TRBV12-3/TRBV12-4,ASSAAGQGSNEQF
NA,TRBV29-1,SVGLLAQNYGYT
NA,TRBV7-8,ASSLEPFSYNEQF
NA,TRBV7-2,ASSLRWQGAGELF
NA,TRBV29-1,STRTSAGAF
NA,TRBV2,ASSVEGMNEQY
NA,TRBV6-2/TRBV6-3,ASSYSTPPSQPQH
TRBD1,TRBV7-9,ASPGTASTDTQY
NA,TRBV29-1,SARDPRVTPEAF
NA,TRBV29-1,SARELDEQY
NA,TRBV18,ASSDRTLDEQF
NA,TRBV7-2,ASSFRGTIYGYT